The 5 T cell receptor beta chains listed next were all sequenced from one sample in a study of cytomegalovirus exposure and HLA in healthy donors. Researchers ran the PCR with 60 Vbeta and 13 Jbeta primers. Some clones are missing from TCRdb's copy, which holds only in-frame ones; the method was immunoSEQ multiplex PCR. Seen here are roughly 96,000 clones, 65% to 85% observed once, and the top ten hold 2.5% to 3.5%. Input material: PBMCs. These receptors were collected from a female donor in good health and CMV-seropositive.

This chain connects TRBV28 to TRBJ2-5; the match to TRBD2 covers 9 bases. This CDR3 comprises 16 residues. In germline, CDR1 is MDHEN, CDR2 SYDVKM. The trim removed 3 bases at V and 2 bases at J, leaving 7 bases unmatched. The CDR3 spells CASSLGLAGSQETQYF. DNA for the CDR3: TGTGCCAGCAGTTTGGGGCTAGCGGGAAGTCAAGAGACCCAGTACTTC. Full variable domain (missing parts from reference TRBV28 and TRBJ2-5): DVKVTQSSRYLVKRTGEKVFLECVQDMDHENMFWYRQDPGLGLRLIYFSYDVKMKEKGDIPEGYSVSREKKERFSLILESASTNQTSMYLCASSLGLAGSQETQYFGPGTRLLVL.

The chain employs TRBV13 and TRBJ1-2; 7 bases are shared with TRBD1. Germline V lookup: CDR1 PRHDT, CDR2 FYEKMQ (reference sequence). The trim removed 3 bases at V and 8 bases at J, leaving 6 bases unmatched. The CDR3 is made up of 13 amino acids. CDR3 protein: CASSFDRVQGYTF. The CDR3 region has the DNA TGTGCCAGCAGCTTCGACAGGGTACAGGGCTACACCTTC.

In nucleotides, the CDR3 is TGTGCCAGCAGCTTAGGTCCAGGGGTCGCCTACGAGCAGTACTTC. Translation: CASSLGPGVAYEQYF. The V call is TRBV7-2, the J call TRBJ2-7; perhaps TRBD1 as D (6 bases). The CDR3 has 15 amino acids. CDR1 is SGHTA, CDR2 FQGNSA, per germline. V was shortened by 1 base and J by 2 bases, with 12 bases between the two germline ends. Full variable domain (outside the CDR3, taken from reference TRBV7-2 and TRBJ2-7): GAGVSQSPSNKVTEKGKDVELRCDPISGHTALYWYRQSLGQGLEFLIYFQGNSAPDKSGLPSDRFSAERTGGSVSTLTIQRTQQEDSAVYLCASSLGPGVAYEQYFGPGTRLTVT.

The rearrangement uses TRBV5-4 and TRBJ2-3; 7 nucleotides line up with TRBD2. The V gene end was trimmed by 1 base and the J gene end by 0 bases; junction bases not matched to a gene: 2. Germline V gene lookup returns CDR1 SGHNT and CDR2 YYREEE (reference sequence). CDR3 length: 15 amino acids. CDR3 coding DNA: TGTGCCAGCAGCTTGACGGGAGGCAGCACAGATACGCAGTATTTT. It specifies CASSLTGGSTDTQYF.

This chain joins TRBV6-1 and TRBJ1-1, with unresolved D. This CDR3 region has 13 residues. Trimming cost V 11 bases and J 1 base, with 14 bases left between them. The germline V gene has CDR1 MNHNS and CDR2 SASEGT. CDR3 amino acids: CASQVGPNTEAFF. CDR3 bases: TGTGCCTCCCAGGTTGGGCCGAACACTGAAGCTTTCTTT.